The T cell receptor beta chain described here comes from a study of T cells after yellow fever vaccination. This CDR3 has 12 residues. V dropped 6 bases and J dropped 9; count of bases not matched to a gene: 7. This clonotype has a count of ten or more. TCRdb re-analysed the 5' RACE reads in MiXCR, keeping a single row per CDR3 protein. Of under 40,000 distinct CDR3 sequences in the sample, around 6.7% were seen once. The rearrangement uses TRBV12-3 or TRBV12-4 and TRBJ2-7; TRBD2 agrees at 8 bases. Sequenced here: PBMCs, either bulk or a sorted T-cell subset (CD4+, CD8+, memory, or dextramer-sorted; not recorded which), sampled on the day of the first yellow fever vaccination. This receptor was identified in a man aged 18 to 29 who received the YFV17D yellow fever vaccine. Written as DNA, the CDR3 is TGTGCCAGCAGGCGGGAGGTTGGTGGGCAGTACTTC. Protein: CASRREVGGQYF.